This TCR beta chain was recorded in a study of regulatory T cells in long-lasting Graves disease. For the study at large: Less than 3 months of antithyroid drugs had been taken by newly diagnosed Graves' patients.

CDR3-region Arm-PCR and iRepertoire HTBI primers produced the TCR beta libraries. TCRdb recomputed calls from the multiplex PCR reads with MiXCR, one row per CDR3 protein. The sample has a few hundred thousand distinct CDR3 sequences, 13% seen once. Germline assignment: CDR1 SGHVS and CDR2 FQNEAQ. The CDR3 is 15 residues long. V lost 5 bases, J lost 8 bases, and 16 bases lay in between. The time point: newly diagnosed GD, antithyroid drugs for less than 3 months. Generation of the TCR library employed RNA extracted from PBMCs. Approximately 9.9-milliliter peripheral blood samples went into EDTA tubes. These same records also appear under a second study, on T cells in Graves' hyperthyroidism and ophthalmopathy.

This specimen was peripheral blood mononuclear cells (PBMCs), taken at new diagnosis, from a patient treated with antithyroid drugs. The rearrangement uses TRBV7-8 and TRBJ1-6; perhaps TRBD1 as D (6 bases). This clonotype was obtained from a man aged 25-40 years with Graves disease. As DNA, the CDR3 is TGTGCCAGCAGCAGTTTGGACAGAAACTATTCACCCCTCCACTTT. Amino acids: CASSSLDRNYSPLHF.